This T cell receptor beta chain is from a study of CD8+ T cells in alopecia areata. Punch biopsies of lesional scalp, plus peripheral blood, were taken from alopecia areata patients. The V end lost 5 bases, the J end lost 7 bases, and 15 bases lay between the germline ends. CDR3 length equals 13 residues. Germline lookup yields CDR1 GTSNPN and CDR2 SVGIG (reference sequence). Investigators isolated RNA and reverse transcribed it into cDNA to act as the sequencing template. TCRdb's table, derived via immunoSEQ multiplex PCR, lists solely in-frame clones and lacks some. The data contain about 180,000 clones, approximately 62% of them singletons.

The source was CD4+ T cells sorted from blood, collected at week 0. This rearrangement joins TRBV30 to TRBJ2-1; tentatively, D is TRBD1 (5 bases). The TCR was taken from a human donor with alopecia areata. For the CDR3, the DNA is TGTGCCTGGGCCGAGCAGGGTCCTAATGAGCAGTTCTTC. As protein: CAWAEQGPNEQFF.